The 9 T cell receptor beta chains below were found in one sample sequenced in a study of shared clonotypes between healthy human individuals. CD45RO-negative, CCR7-selected cells formed the naive CD8 fraction, which excluded terminally differentiated effector memory CD45RA+ cells. Assay: immunoSEQ multiplex PCR; the TCRdb copy retains only in-frame clones and omits some. This sample has some 2.1 million clones; less than 95% occur once, and the top ten carry roughly 1%. The material sequenced was naive CD8+ T cells sorted from blood. Receptor source: a man between 18 and 35 years old in good health.

The V call is TRBV4-2, the J call TRBJ1-2, with TRBD1 matching 7 bases. Trimming at V came to 4 bases and at J to 4 bases, leaving 12 bases not matched to a gene. From germline, CDR1 is LGHNA and CDR2 YNFKEQ. This CDR3 is 16 amino acids long. CDR3 region: CASSPLGDSGLYGYTF. As DNA, the CDR3 is TGTGCCAGCAGCCCTCTAGGGGACAGCGGCCTCTATGGCTACACCTTC.

The genes are TRBV19 and TRBJ2-1; D ambiguous. Germline CDR1 and CDR2: LNHDA and SQIVND (reference sequence). Trimming pared 1 base from V and 3 bases from J, leaving 7 bases between. The CDR3 loop spans 14 amino acids. The CDR3 here is CASSIGASYNEQFF. CDR3 in DNA: TGTGCCAGTAGTATAGGGGCTAGCTACAATGAGCAGTTCTTC.

The CDR3 region is CASMAGRLSGNTIYF. CDR3 coding DNA: TGTGCCAGCATGGCAGGCCGCCTGTCTGGAAACACCATATATTTT. The chain is built from TRBV6-6 and TRBJ1-3, with D hard to call. The V and J ends lost 7 bases and 1 base respectively, with 14 bases between them. CDR1 and CDR2 from the germline V gene are MNHNY and SVGAGI (reference sequence). This CDR3 has 15 residues.

In its sample, this clone was seen a few times. V usage is TRBV4-1 and J usage is TRBJ2-7, with 11 bases aligning to TRBD2. Trimming cost V 5 bases and J 7 bases; bases outside gene matches: 4. Germline values: CDR1 MGHRA, CDR2 YSYEKL. The CDR3 has 13 amino acids. The CDR3 region is CASSGSGRGEQYF. The CDR3 bases are TGCGCCAGCAGCGGTAGCGGGAGGGGTGAGCAGTACTTC.

The chain combines TRBV28 with TRBJ2-7; D could derive from TRBD1 or TRBD2 (5 bases each). Trimming stripped 5 bases from V and 2 bases from J, with 13 bases between. Germline CDR1 is MDHEN and CDR2 is SYDVKM. This CDR3 region has 14 residues. In DNA form, the CDR3 reads TGTGCCAGCAGTGTCCGGGACGGCCCCTACGAGCAGTACTTC. Its translation: CASSVRDGPYEQYF. Complete variable domain (other parts from reference TRBV28 and TRBJ2-7): DVKVTQSSRYLVKRTGEKVFLECVQDMDHENMFWYRQDPGLGLRLIYFSYDVKMKEKGDIPEGYSVSREKKERFSLILESASTNQTSMYLCASSVRDGPYEQYFGPGTRLTVT.

The V and J genes are TRBV28 and TRBJ2-7; D remains unclear. Trimming removed 0 bases from V and 1 base from J, with 10 bases in between. CDR3 size: 15 residues. Germline V gene sequence: CDR1 MDHEN, CDR2 SYDVKM. In DNA, the CDR3 is TGTGCCAGCAGTTTATGGCGGACCGCTTCCTACGAGCAGTACTTC. Amino acids: CASSLWRTASYEQYF.

This chain connects TRBV6-6 to TRBJ1-1, with a weak D call TRBD1 (6 bases). Germline loops: CDR1 MNHNY, CDR2 SVGAGI (reference sequence). There are 14 residues in the CDR3. The V and J ends lost 6 bases and 5 bases respectively, with 16 bases between them. DNA of the CDR3: TGTGCCAGCAGCAACACAGGGAGTCGAACTGAAGCTTTCTTT. It encodes CASSNTGSRTEAFF.

A single count supports this clone. The rearrangement uses TRBV7-9 and TRBJ2-7; TRBD2 matches 11 bases. Germline V CDR1 and CDR2: SEHNR, FQNEAQ (reference sequence). The CDR3 contains 15 residues. V dropped 3 bases and J dropped 1; count of bases not matched to a gene: 2. In DNA, the CDR3 is TGTGCCAGCAGCTTGACTAGCGGGATTTCCTACGAGCAGTACTTC. Its protein product is CASSLTSGISYEQYF.

The CDR3, as DNA: TGTGCCAGCAGCGATAGCTTAACACTCTCCTACAATGAGCAGTTCTTC. This gives the protein CASSDSLTLSYNEQFF. The chain links TRBV9 to TRBJ2-1, with D hard to call. The CDR3 has 16 amino acids. V gave up 3 bases and J gave up 0 bases, with 13 bases separating them. Germline values: CDR1 SGDLS, CDR2 YYNGEE.